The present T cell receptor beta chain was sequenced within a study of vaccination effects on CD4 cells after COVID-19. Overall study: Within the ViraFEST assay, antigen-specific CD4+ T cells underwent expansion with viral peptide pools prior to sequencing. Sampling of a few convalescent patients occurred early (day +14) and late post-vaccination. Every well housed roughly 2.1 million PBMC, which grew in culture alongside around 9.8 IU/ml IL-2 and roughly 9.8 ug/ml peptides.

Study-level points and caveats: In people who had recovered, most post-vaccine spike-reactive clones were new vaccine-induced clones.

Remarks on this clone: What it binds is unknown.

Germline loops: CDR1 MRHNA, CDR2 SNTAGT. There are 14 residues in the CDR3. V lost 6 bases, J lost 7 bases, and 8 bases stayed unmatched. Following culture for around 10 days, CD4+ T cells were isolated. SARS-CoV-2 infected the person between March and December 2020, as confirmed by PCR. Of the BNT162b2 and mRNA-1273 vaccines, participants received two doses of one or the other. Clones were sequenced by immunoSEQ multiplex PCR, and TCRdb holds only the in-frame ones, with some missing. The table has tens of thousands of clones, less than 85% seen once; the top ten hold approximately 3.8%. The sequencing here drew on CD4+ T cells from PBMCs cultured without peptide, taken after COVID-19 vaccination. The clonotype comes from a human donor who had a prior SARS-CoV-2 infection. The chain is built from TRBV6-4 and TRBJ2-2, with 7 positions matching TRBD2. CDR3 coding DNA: TGTGCCAGCAGAGGACTAGGTGTTTGCGGGGAGCTGTTTTTT. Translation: CASRGLGVCGELFF.